The T cell receptor beta chain described here comes from a study of T cells in Graves' hyperthyroidism and ophthalmopathy. This clonotype was recorded at least ten times. Regions amplified from RNA transcripts were the TCR beta CDR3 regions. The HTBI primer set served for first-round RT-PCR of the TCR CDR3. TCRdb ran MiXCR on the multiplex PCR reads and lists one entry per CDR3 protein. The table records hundreds of thousands of distinct CDR3 sequences, roughly 25% of them present only once. The source of this sequence is a man aged 50 or older with Graves' hyperthyroidism. The sequencing sample was made of blood.

CDR3 amino acids: CASRDRAYNEQFF. The CDR3 DNA reads TGTGCCAGCAGGGATAGAGCCTACAATGAGCAGTTCTTC. The chain employs TRBV12-3 or TRBV12-4 and TRBJ2-1; D not certain. V was shortened by 6 bases and J by 2 bases, with 8 bases between the two germline ends. This CDR3 contains 13 residues.